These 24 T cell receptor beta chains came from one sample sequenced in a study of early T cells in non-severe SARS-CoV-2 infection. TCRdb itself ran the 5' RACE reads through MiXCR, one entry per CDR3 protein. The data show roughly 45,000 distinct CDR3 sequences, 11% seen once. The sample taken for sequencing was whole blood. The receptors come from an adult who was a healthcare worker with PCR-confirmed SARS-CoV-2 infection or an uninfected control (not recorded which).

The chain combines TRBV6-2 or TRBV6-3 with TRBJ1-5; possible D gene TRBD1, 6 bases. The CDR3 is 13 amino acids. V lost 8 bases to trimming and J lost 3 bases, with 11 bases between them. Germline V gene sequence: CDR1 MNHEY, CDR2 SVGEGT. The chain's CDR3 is CASGTQINQPQHF. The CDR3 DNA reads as TGTGCCAGCGGGACACAGATCAATCAGCCCCAGCATTTT.

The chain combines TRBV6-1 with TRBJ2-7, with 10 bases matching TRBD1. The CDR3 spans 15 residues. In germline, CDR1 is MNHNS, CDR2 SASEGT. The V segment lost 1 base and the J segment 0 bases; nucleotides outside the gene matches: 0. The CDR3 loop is CASSEGTGGSYEQYF. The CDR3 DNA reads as TGTGCCAGCAGTGAAGGGACAGGGGGCTCCTACGAGCAGTACTTC.

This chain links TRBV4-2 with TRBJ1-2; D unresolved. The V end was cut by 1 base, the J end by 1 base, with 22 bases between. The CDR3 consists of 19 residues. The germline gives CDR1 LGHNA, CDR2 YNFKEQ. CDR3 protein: CASSQVGGRFTDVNYGYTF. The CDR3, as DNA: TGTGCCAGCAGCCAAGTCGGAGGGAGGTTTACTGACGTTAACTATGGCTACACCTTC.

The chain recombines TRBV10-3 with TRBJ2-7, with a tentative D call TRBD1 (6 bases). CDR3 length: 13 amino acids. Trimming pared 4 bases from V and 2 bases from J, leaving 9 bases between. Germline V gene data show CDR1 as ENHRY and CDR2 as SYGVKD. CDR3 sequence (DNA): TGTGCCATCAGTGGGGACACTACCTACGAGCAGTACTTC. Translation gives CAISGDTTYEQYF.

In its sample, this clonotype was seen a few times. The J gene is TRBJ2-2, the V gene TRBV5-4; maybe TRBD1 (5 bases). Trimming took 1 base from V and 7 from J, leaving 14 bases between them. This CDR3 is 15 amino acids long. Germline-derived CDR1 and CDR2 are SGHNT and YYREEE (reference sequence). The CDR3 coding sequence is TGTGCCAGCAGCTTGATTGGGGCTCAGGGCGGGGAGCTGTTTTTT. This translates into CASSLIGAQGGELFF.

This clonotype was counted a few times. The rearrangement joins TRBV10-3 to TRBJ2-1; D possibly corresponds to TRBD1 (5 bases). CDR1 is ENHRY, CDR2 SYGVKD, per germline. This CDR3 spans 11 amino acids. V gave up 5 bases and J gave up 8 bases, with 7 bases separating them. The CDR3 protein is CAISLRDEQFF. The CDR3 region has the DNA TGTGCCATCAGTCTCAGGGATGAGCAGTTCTTC.

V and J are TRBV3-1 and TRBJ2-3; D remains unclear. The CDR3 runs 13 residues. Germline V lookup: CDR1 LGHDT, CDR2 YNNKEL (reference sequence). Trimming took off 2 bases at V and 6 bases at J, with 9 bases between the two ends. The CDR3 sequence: CASSQRLGDTQYF. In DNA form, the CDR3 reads TGTGCCAGCAGCCAAAGGCTCGGGGATACGCAGTATTTT.

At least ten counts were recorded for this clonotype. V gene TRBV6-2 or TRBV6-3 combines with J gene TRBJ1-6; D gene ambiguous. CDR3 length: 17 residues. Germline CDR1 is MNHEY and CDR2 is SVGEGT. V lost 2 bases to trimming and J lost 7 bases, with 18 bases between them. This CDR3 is CASSYRPTRVWNSPLHF. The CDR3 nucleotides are TGTGCCAGCAGTTACAGGCCAACCCGAGTTTGGAATTCACCCCTCCACTTT.

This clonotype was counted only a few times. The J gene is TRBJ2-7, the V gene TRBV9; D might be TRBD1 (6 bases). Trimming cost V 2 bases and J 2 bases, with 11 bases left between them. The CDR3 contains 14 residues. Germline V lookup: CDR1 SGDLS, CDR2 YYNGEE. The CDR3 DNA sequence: TGTGCCAGCAGCGTGGACAGAGACACCTACGAGCAGTACTTC. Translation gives CASSVDRDTYEQYF.

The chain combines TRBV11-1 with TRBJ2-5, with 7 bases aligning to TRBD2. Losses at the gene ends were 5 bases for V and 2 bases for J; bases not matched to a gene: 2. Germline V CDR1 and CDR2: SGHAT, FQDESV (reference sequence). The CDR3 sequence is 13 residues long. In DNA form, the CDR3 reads TGTGCCAGCAGCCGGGACTATCAAGAGACCCAGTACTTC. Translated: CASSRDYQETQYF.

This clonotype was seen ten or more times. CDR3 bases: TGTGCCAGCAGCCCACAGGGTGGAACTAATGAAAAACTGTTTTTT. Translating gives CASSPQGGTNEKLFF. V usage is TRBV12-3 or TRBV12-4 and J usage is TRBJ1-4, with a possible D match to TRBD1 (6 bases). CDR3 length: 15 residues. Trimming took 6 bases from V and 1 from J, leaving 12 bases between them.

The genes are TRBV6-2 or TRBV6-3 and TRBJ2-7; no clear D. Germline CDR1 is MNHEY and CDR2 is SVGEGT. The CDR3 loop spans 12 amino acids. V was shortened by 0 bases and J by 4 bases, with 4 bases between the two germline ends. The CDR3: CASSYSEYEQYF. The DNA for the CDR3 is TGTGCCAGCAGTTACTCGGAGTACGAGCAGTACTTC.

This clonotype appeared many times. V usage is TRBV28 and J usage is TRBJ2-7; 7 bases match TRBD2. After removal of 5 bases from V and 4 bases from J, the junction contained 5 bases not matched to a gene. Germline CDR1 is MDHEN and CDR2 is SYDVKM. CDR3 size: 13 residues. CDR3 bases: TGTGCCAGCAGTACACCCGGGGGGTACGAGCAGTACTTC. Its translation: CASSTPGGYEQYF.

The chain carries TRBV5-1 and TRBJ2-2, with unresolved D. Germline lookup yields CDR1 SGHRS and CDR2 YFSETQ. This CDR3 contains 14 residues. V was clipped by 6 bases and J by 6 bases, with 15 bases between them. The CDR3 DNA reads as TGCGCCAGCACCGCCAGGCGAGGTCCCGGGGAGCTGTTTTTT. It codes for CASTARRGPGELFF.

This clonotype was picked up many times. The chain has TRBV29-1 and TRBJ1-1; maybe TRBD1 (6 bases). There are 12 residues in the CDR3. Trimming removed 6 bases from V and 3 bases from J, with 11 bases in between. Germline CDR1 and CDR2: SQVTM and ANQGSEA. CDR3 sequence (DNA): TGCAGCGTGAGGGGGGAGTACACTGAAGCTTTCTTT. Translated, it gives CSVRGEYTEAFF.

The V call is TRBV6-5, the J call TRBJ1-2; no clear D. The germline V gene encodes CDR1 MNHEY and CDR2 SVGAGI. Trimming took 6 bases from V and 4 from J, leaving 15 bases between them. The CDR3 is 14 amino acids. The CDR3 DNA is TGTGCCAGCAGGCAACATAGTCCCCCCTATGGCTACACCTTC. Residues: CASRQHSPPYGYTF.

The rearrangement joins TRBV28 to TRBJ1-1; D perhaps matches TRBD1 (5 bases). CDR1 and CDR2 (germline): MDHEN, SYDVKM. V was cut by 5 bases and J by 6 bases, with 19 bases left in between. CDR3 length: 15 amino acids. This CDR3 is CASSTQGRGKAEAFF. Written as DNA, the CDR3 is TGTGCCAGCAGTACCCAGGGACGGGGAAAGGCTGAAGCTTTCTTT. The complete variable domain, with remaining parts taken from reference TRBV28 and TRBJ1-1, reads DVKVTQSSRYLVKRTGEKVFLECVQDMDHENMFWYRQDPGLGLRLIYFSYDVKMKEKGDIPEGYSVSREKKERFSLILESASTNQTSMYLCASSTQGRGKAEAFFGQGTRLTVV.

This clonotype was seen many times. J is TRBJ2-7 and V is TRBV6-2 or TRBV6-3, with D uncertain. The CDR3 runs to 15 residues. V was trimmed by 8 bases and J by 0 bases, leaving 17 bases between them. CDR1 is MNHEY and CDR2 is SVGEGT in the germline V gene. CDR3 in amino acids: CASEKSGGSSYEQYF. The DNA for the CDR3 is TGTGCCAGCGAAAAATCTGGTGGAAGCTCCTACGAGCAGTACTTC.

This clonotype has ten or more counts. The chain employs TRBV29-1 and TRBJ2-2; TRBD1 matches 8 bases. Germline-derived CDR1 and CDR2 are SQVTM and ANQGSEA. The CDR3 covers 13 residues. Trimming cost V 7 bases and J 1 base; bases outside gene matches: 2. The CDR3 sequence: CSGGQGNTGELFF. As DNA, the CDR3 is TGCAGCGGCGGACAGGGGAACACCGGGGAGCTGTTTTTT.

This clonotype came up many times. CDR3 in DNA: TGTGCCAGCAGACCTAAGGGTTCTGGGGCCAACGTCCTGACTTTC. Translation: CASRPKGSGANVLTF. The rearrangement uses TRBV6-5 and TRBJ2-6; no firm D call. V shed 6 bases and J shed 1 base, with 10 bases lying between them. There are 15 residues in the CDR3. Germline-derived CDR1 and CDR2 are MNHEY and SVGAGI.

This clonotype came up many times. The chain's CDR3 is CASRGPTYEQYF. CDR3 sequence (DNA): TGTGCCAGCAGGGGACCTACGTACGAGCAGTACTTC. V gene TRBV6-2 or TRBV6-3 combines with J gene TRBJ2-7; tentatively, D is TRBD1 or TRBD2 (5 bases each). The CDR3 is 12 amino acids. V was trimmed by 6 bases and J by 4 bases, leaving 10 bases between them. The V gene's germline CDR1 is MNHEY and CDR2 SVGEGT.

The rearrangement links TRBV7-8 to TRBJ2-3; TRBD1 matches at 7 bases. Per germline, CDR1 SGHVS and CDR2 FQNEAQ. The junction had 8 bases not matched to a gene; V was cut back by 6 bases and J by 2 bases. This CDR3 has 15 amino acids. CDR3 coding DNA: TGTGCCAGCAGGACCGACAGGGCCCTCACAGATACGCAGTATTTT. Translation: CASRTDRALTDTQYF.

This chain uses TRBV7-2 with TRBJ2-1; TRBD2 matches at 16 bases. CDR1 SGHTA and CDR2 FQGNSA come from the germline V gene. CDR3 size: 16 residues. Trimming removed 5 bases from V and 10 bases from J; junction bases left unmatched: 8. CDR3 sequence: CASSPPGLAGGQEQFF. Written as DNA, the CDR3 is TGTGCCAGCAGCCCTCCGGGACTAGCGGGAGGGCAGGAGCAGTTCTTC.

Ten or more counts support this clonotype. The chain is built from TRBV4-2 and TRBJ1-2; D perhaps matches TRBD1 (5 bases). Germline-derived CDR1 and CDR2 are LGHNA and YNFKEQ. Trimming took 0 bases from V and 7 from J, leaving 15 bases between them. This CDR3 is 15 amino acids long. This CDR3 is CASSQEATGRSGYTF. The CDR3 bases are TGTGCCAGCAGCCAAGAGGCAACAGGACGTAGTGGCTACACCTTC.